The entry below describes one TCR beta chain. Its antigen is unidentified. This record comes from a study of siplizumab effects on memory and regulatory T cells. The study's findings and limits: Sequences below about 10^-5 frequency were poorly captured. As a result, only a minor fraction of alloreactive clones mapped to unstimulated subsets. Naive-or-memory phenotypes were unassignable for roughly 80-97% of proliferating CD4+ or CD8+ clones. The naive T cell population seemed more diverse than memory cells and seemed a major contributor to the alloresponse.

The germline V gene encodes CDR1 LGHNA and CDR2 YNFKEQ. Trimming cost V 1 base and J 2 bases, with 6 bases left between them. This CDR3 contains 13 residues. Roughly 10^5 TCR templates per sample were sequenced. The method was immunoSEQ multiplex PCR; TCRdb's version includes in-frame clones alone and lacks a portion of them. Among 100,000 to 110,000 clones listed, less than 95% were seen once. Sample: non-Treg CD4+ T cells sorted from blood. This sequence was found in a human donor in good health. The rearrangement links TRBV4-2 to TRBJ2-7; no firm D call. The CDR3 loop is CASSQGFTYEQYF. The CDR3 nucleotides are TGTGCCAGCAGCCAAGGCTTTACCTACGAGCAGTACTTC.